A selection of T cell receptor beta chains follows, all from one sample in a study of blood T cell repertoires in COVID-19. Data came from immunoSEQ multiplex PCR; TCRdb stores just in-frame clones and leaves some out. The sample consists of over 70,000 clones, roughly 76% of them appearing once. The specimen sequenced was peripheral blood. Receptors were obtained from a man aged 70-80 years with active or convalescent COVID-19. Both conserved end residues are part of each CDR3. The order of the fields is D gene, clone size, J gene, V gene, CDR3 protein, CDR3 DNA. D genes are given only for firm matches. Expanded clones get a size class; other rows say once, few or many, or leave the size out.

- | few | TRBJ2-7 | TRBV2 | CASSGLRPGEGEQYF | TGTGCCAGCAGTGGTCTACGGCCAGGGGAAGGCGAGCAGTACTTC
TRBD1 | - | TRBJ2-1 | TRBV11-2 | CASSLGGQEYNEQFF | TGTGCCAGCAGCTTGGGGGGACAGGAGTACAATGAGCAGTTCTTC
- | - | TRBJ1-1 | TRBV10-2 | CASRFIGGNTEAFF | TGCGCCAGCCGGTTCATAGGAGGGAACACTGAAGCTTTCTTT
- | - | TRBJ2-1 | TRBV7-6 | CASSLATGSYNEQFF | TGTGCCAGCAGCTTAGCGACAGGTTCCTACAATGAGCAGTTCTTC
- | - | TRBJ2-2 | TRBV28 | CASSSDRPNTGELFF | TGTGCCAGCAGTTCCGACAGGCCGAACACCGGGGAGCTGTTTTTT
TRBD1 | - | TRBJ1-2 | TRBV6-5 | CASSSTGGSGYTF | TGTGCCAGCAGTTCAACAGGGGGCAGTGGCTACACCTTC
TRBD2 | - | TRBJ2-3 | TRBV2 | CASGLAGRTDTQYF | TGTGCCAGCGGACTAGCGGGTCGCACAGATACGCAGTATTTT
- | - | TRBJ2-7 | TRBV28 | CASSLVGQGNEQYF | TGTGCCAGCAGTCTCGTCGGGCAGGGGAACGAGCAGTACTTC
- | - | TRBJ2-3 | TRBV7-2 | CASSGATDTQYF | TGTGCCAGCAGCGGAGCCACAGATACGCAGTATTTT
- | - | TRBJ2-1 | TRBV6-6 | CASSYQGAGEQFF | TGTGCCAGCAGTTATCAGGGTGCCGGTGAGCAGTTCTTC
- | - | TRBJ1-4 | TRBV5-6 | CASRRPTRLFDEKLFF | TGTGCCAGCAGGAGGCCAACACGGCTATTTGATGAAAAACTGTTTTTT
- | - | TRBJ1-4 | TRBV2 | CASRGSMIEKLFF | TGTGCCAGCAGAGGGAGTATGATTGAAAAACTGTTTTTT
- | - | TRBJ1-6 | TRBV12-3/TRBV12-4 | CASSLGFSPLHF | TGTGCCAGCAGTTTGGGCTTTTCACCCCTCCACTTT
- | - | TRBJ1-4 | TRBV28 | CASSSGQFATNEKLFF | TGTGCCAGCAGTTCCGGACAGTTTGCAACTAATGAAAAACTGTTTTTT
- | - | TRBJ1-6 | TRBV19 | CASSIGQSNSPLHF | TGTGCCAGTAGTATCGGACAGAGTAATTCACCCCTCCACTTT
- | - | TRBJ1-4 | TRBV10-3 | CAISDRGKHEKLFF | TGTGCCATCAGTGACCGAGGGAAGCATGAAAAACTGTTTTTT
- | - | TRBJ1-6 | TRBV30 | CAWSLQGGNSPLHF | TGTGCCTGGAGTTTGCAGGGTGGTAATTCACCCCTCCACTTT
TRBD1 | - | TRBJ1-6 | TRBV6-5 | CASNPTGGHNSPLHF | TGTGCCAGCAACCCGACAGGGGGCCATAATTCACCCCTCCACTTT
- | - | TRBJ2-1 | TRBV12-3/TRBV12-4 | CASSLLDTDEQFF | TGTGCCAGCAGTTTGTTGGACACAGACGAGCAGTTCTTC
TRBD1 | - | TRBJ1-1 | TRBV5-5 | CASSLETGYSEAFF | TGTGCCAGCAGCTTGGAGACAGGGTACAGTGAAGCTTTCTTT
- | few | TRBJ1-4 | TRBV4-2 | CASSQVGGTNEKLFF | TGTGCCAGCAGCCAAGTGGGGGGAACTAATGAAAAACTGTTTTTT
TRBD2 | - | TRBJ2-1 | TRBV5-1 | CASSLNFGGAYNEQFF | TGCGCCAGCAGCTTGAATTTCGGGGGGGCCTACAATGAGCAGTTCTTC
TRBD1 | - | TRBJ2-1 | TRBV5-1 | CASSLSAGTANEQFF | TGCGCCAGCAGCTTGAGTGCCGGGACAGCTAATGAGCAGTTCTTC
TRBD2 | - | TRBJ2-3 | TRBV27 | CASHPGLHTDTQYF | TGTGCCAGCCACCCGGGACTACACACAGATACGCAGTATTTT
- | - | TRBJ2-1 | TRBV6-5 | CASFRGDKYNEQFF | TGTGCCAGCTTCCGGGGGGACAAGTACAATGAGCAGTTCTTC
- | - | TRBJ2-7 | TRBV27 | CASSLHPPTGEQYF | TGTGCCAGCAGTCTACATCCCCCTACGGGGGAACAGTACTTC
- | - | TRBJ1-6 | TRBV6-6 | CASNSFNSPLHF | TGTGCCAGCAACAGTTTTAATTCACCCCTCCACTTT
- | - | TRBJ1-4 | TRBV19 | CASTPLAGVEKLFF | TGTGCCAGTACCCCTCTTGCAGGGGTTGAAAAACTGTTTTTT
- | - | TRBJ2-5 | TRBV10-2 | CASSDGGEPGETQYF | TGCGCCAGCAGTGATGGCGGGGAGCCTGGGGAGACCCAGTACTTC
- | - | TRBJ1-6 | TRBV5-1 | CASSLVSGDYNSPLHF | TGCGCCAGCAGCTTGGTGTCAGGCGATTATAATTCACCCCTCCACTTT
TRBD1 | - | TRBJ2-2 | TRBV27 | CASSRDRGRAGELFF | TGTGCCAGCAGTAGGGACAGGGGGCGGGCCGGGGAGCTGTTTTTT
- | - | TRBJ2-3 | TRBV12-5 | CASGLGEVVTDTQYF | TGTGCTAGTGGTTTGGGGGAGGTAGTTACAGATACGCAGTATTTT
- | - | TRBJ1-5 | TRBV25-1 | CASSAAGGSPQHF | TGTGCCAGCAGTGCAGCCGGGGGGTCGCCCCAGCATTTT
- | - | TRBJ1-2 | TRBV12-3/TRBV12-4 | CASGGDGYTF | TGTGCCAGCGGAGGGGATGGCTACACCTTC
TRBD1 | - | TRBJ1-6 | TRBV4-1 | CASSQEFWTGDSPLHF | TGCGCCAGCAGCCAAGAATTTTGGACAGGGGATTCACCCCTCCACTTT
- | - | TRBJ2-1 | TRBV29-1 | CSVQTAYNEQFF | TGCAGCGTACAGACAGCCTACAATGAGCAGTTCTTC
TRBD1 | once | TRBJ1-4 | TRBV5-4 | CASSPDTDRGLFF | TGTGCCAGCAGCCCAGATACGGACAGGGGTCTGTTTTTT
- | - | TRBJ1-2 | TRBV4-1 | CASSQIQGDGYTF | TGCGCCAGCAGCCAAATCCAAGGGGATGGCTACACCTTC
TRBD1 | - | TRBJ1-2 | TRBV28 | CASSASDRGGYTF | TGTGCCAGCAGTGCCTCGGACAGGGGAGGCTACACCTTC
TRBD1 | - | TRBJ1-2 | TRBV10-3 | CAISGTGDGYTF | TGTGCCATCAGTGGGACAGGTGATGGCTACACCTTC
- | - | TRBJ1-2 | TRBV6-1 | CASSEWGGSRGYTF | TGTGCCAGCAGTGAATGGGGAGGATCGAGGGGCTACACCTTC
- | - | TRBJ2-2 | TRBV11-2 | CASSHQQGAAGELFF | TGTGCCAGCAGCCATCAACAGGGAGCGGCCGGGGAGCTGTTTTTT